This record concerns one T cell receptor beta chain sequence. With V trimmed by 1 base and J by 5 bases, 3 bases remained unmatched. The CDR3 has 15 residues. Germline CDR1 and CDR2: MDHEN and SYDVKM. CD4+ cell separation produced CD45RA+ naive and CD45RA-negative memory subsets. This specimen belongs to a study of shared clonotypes between healthy human individuals. The data were produced by immunoSEQ multiplex PCR, yet TCRdb's version contains in-frame clones alone and is incomplete. The table lists under 850,000 clones, about two thirds of them singletons, with 1.8% in the top ten. Material: memory CD4+ T cells sorted from blood. Subset defined: CD45RA-negative fraction. This TCR derives from a woman aged 25 to 45 in good health. V is TRBV28 and J is TRBJ2-5; 11 bases match TRBD2. CDR3 nucleotides: TGTGCCAGCAGTTTATTAGCGGGAGGGGTGGAGACCCAGTACTTC. Translation gives CASSLLAGGVETQYF.